The table lists the clone carrying this TCR beta chain with a few counts. Its antigen is unknown. Each CDR3 protein gets one entry after TCRdb re-called the 5' RACE reads with MiXCR. In the table there are under 350,000 distinct CDR3 sequences, around 15% of which are singletons. The V and J ends lost 5 bases and 6 bases respectively, with 21 bases between them. The CDR3 spans 16 residues. Germline assignment: CDR1 SGHTA and CDR2 FQGNSA. This sample was included in a study of T-cell memory formation after mild COVID-19. General study points: Pre-infection memory held some responding clones, suggesting pre-existing cross-reactive T cells responded.

The sequence was collected from a man aged 18 to 29 who had mild COVID-19 (a few samples of this study predate the infection). Cell type and time point are not known. J is TRBJ2-3 and V is TRBV7-2, with D possibly matching TRBD2 (5 bases). The sequenced material came from PBMCs or a T cell subset sorted from them (not recorded which). The CDR3 sequence: CASSPVAGAGGDTQYF. CDR3 bases: TGTGCCAGCAGCCCCGTTGCCGGTGCGGGCGGGGATACGCAGTATTTT.